This T cell receptor beta chain was sequenced during a study of early T cells in non-severe SARS-CoV-2 infection. This clonotype was recorded at least ten times. TCRdb passed the 5' RACE reads through MiXCR, listing each CDR3 protein once. The sample consists of some 28,000 distinct CDR3 sequences, 9.5% to 10% of them appearing once. The CDR3 spans 17 residues. Germline CDR1 SGHTA, CDR2 FQGNSA. The V end lost 5 bases, the J end lost 2 bases, and 22 bases lay between the germline ends. The chain carries TRBV7-2 and TRBJ2-7, with D maybe TRBD2 (6 bases). Sequenced input: whole blood. The sequence derives from an adult who was a healthcare worker with PCR-confirmed SARS-CoV-2 infection or an uninfected control (not recorded which). The CDR3 region is CASSPRFGGEVAYEQYF. The CDR3 bases are TGTGCCAGCAGCCCCCGATTCGGCGGGGAGGTGGCCTACGAGCAGTACTTC. The full variable domain, its missing parts supplied by reference TRBV7-2 and TRBJ2-7, is GAGVSQSPSNKVTEKGKDVELRCDPISGHTALYWYRQSLGQGLEFLIYFQGNSAPDKSGLPSDRFSAERTGGSVSTLTIQRTQQEDSAVYLCASSPRFGGEVAYEQYFGPGTRLTVT.